The clone carrying this T cell receptor (beta chain) was counted a single time. The antigen is undetermined. Other nucleotide sequences from this sample produce the same CDR3. CDR3 size: 14 residues. Trimming took off 4 bases at V and 3 bases at J, with 12 bases between the two ends. CDR1 is SGHRS and CDR2 is YFSETQ in the germline V gene. The study enrolled healthy HIV-negative adults without recent acute infections or vaccinations as donors. The CD4+ fraction was divided into a CD45RA+ naive subset and a CD45RA-negative memory subset. The data were obtained in a study of shared clonotypes between healthy human individuals. Study-wide findings and caveats: Lower generation probabilities were found for non-shared clonotypes than for those shared by all four donors.

Deep level was the assay's run setting. The assay was immunoSEQ multiplex PCR, and TCRdb's table has in-frame clones only and misses some. Of about 2.4 million clones listed, 90% to 95% are singletons. Sequenced material: naive CD4+ T cells sorted from blood. Subset denoted: CD45RA+ positively selected. This clonotype was obtained from a man younger than 35 in good health. The chain recombines TRBV5-1 with TRBJ2-3; maybe TRBD2 (7 bases). The CDR3 DNA is TGCGCCAGCAGCGGGGGGGCGCTGACAGATACGCAGTATTTT. Its protein product is CASSGGALTDTQYF.